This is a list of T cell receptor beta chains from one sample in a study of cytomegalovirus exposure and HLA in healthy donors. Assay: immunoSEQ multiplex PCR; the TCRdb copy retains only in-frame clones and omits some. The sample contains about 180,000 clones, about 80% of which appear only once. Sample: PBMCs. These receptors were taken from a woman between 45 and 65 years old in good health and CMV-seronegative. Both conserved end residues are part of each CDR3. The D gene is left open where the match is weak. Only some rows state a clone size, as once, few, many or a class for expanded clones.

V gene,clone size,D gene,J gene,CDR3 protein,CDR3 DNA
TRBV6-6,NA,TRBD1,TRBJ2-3,CASRPGTGVTDTQYF,TGTGCCAGCAGACCCGGGACAGGGGTCACAGATACGCAGTATTTT
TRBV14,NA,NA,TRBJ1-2,CASSPASGGATNYGYTF,TGTGCCAGCAGCCCAGCCTCGGGGGGGGCGACAAACTATGGCTACACCTTC
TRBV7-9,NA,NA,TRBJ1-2,CASSLAAAGYGYTF,TGTGCCAGCAGCTTAGCGGCGGCCGGCTATGGCTACACCTTC
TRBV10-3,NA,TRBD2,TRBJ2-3,CAIRNSGGPSTDTQYF,TGTGCCATCAGGAATAGCGGGGGGCCCAGCACAGATACGCAGTATTTT
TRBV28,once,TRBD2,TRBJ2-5,CASRGGAGGQETQYF,TGTGCCAGCAGAGGAGGAGCGGGGGGTCAAGAGACCCAGTACTTC
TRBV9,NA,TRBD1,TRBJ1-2,CASSVGRGTGYGYTF,TGTGCCAGCAGCGTCGGGAGGGGGACAGGGTATGGCTACACCTTC
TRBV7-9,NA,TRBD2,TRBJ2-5,CASQTSGRPETQYF,TGTGCCAGCCAGACTAGCGGGAGGCCAGAGACCCAGTACTTC
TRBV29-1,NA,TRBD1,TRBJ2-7,CSGGDRVNEQYF,TGCAGCGGGGGGGACAGGGTTAACGAGCAGTACTTC
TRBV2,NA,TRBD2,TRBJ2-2,CAGTGTTSNTGELFF,TGTGCCGGTACCGGGACTACATCGAACACCGGGGAGCTGTTTTTT
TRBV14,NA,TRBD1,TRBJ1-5,CASSRPGQRYSNQPQHF,TGTGCCAGCAGCCGACCGGGACAGCGATATAGCAATCAGCCCCAGCATTTT
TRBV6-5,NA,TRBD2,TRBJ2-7,CASKGTSGFSYEQYF,TGTGCCAGCAAAGGGACTAGCGGATTCTCCTACGAGCAGTACTTC
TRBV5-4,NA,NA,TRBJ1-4,CASSLRSTNEKLFF,TGTGCCAGCAGCTTGCGTTCCACTAATGAAAAACTGTTTTTT
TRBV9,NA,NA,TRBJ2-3,CASSGYGSTDTQYF,TGTGCCAGCAGCGGATACGGGTCCACAGATACGCAGTATTTT
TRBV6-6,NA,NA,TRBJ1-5,CASSYTESNQPQHF,TGTGCCAGCAGTTACACAGAGAGCAATCAGCCCCAGCATTTT
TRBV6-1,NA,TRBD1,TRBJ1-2,CASSEDLDRDYGYTF,TGTGCCAGCAGTGAAGACCTGGACAGGGACTATGGCTACACCTTC
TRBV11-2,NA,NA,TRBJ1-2,CASSTRLLNYGYTF,TGTGCCAGCAGCACTCGACTTCTTAACTATGGCTACACCTTC
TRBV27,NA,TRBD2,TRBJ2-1,CASSSNPGLAYEQFF,TGTGCCAGCAGTTCAAATCCGGGACTAGCATATGAGCAGTTCTTC
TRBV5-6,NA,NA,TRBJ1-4,CASSFRDLGGRELFF,TGTGCCAGCAGCTTCCGGGATCTGGGCGGGAGGGAACTGTTTTTT
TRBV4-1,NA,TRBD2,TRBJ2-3,CASSQPVAGVDTQYF,TGCGCCAGCAGCCAACCGGTAGCGGGGGTAGATACGCAGTATTTT
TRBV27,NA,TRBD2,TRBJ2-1,CASSFRTSGRIGSYNEQFF,TGTGCCAGCAGTTTTAGGACTAGCGGGAGAATCGGCTCCTACAATGAGCAGTTCTTC
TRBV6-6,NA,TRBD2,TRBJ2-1,CASSYSNLGGGEQFF,TGTGCCAGCAGTTACTCGAATTTAGGCGGGGGAGAGCAGTTCTTC
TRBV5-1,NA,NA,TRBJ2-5,CASSPLGGETQYF,TGCGCCAGCAGCCCCCTAGGTGGCGAGACCCAGTACTTC
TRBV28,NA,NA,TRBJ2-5,CASRGTGPKYF,TGTGCCAGCAGGGGAACAGGGCCCAAGTACTTC
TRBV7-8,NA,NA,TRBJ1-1,CASSLVGGGYMNTEAFF,TGTGCCAGCAGCTTAGTTGGGGGGGGCTACATGAACACTGAAGCTTTCTTT
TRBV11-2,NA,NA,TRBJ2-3,CASSSSVDTQYF,TGTGCCAGCAGTTCAAGCGTAGATACGCAGTATTTT
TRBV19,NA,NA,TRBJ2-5,CASSSGLKETQYF,TGTGCCAGTAGTAGCGGTCTTAAAGAGACCCAGTACTTC
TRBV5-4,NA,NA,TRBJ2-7,CASSLAGYNYEQYF,TGTGCCAGCAGCCTTGCAGGGTACAACTACGAGCAGTACTTC